These 15 T cell receptor beta chains were sequenced from one sample in a study of CD8 T cells in ankylosing spondylitis. Via MiXCR, TCRdb re-called the 5' RACE reads, giving one row per CDR3 protein. The sample has under 400,000 distinct CDR3 sequences, around 10% seen once; the top ten hold roughly 9.2%. The sample was blood, either unsorted or a sorted T cell fraction (not recorded which). These receptors all come from a female donor with ankylosing spondylitis or in good health (not recorded which).

There are many counts of this clonotype. V gene TRBV10-3 combines with J gene TRBJ1-3, with unresolved D. Deletions cut 4 bases from V and 4 bases from J, with 20 bases between. The CDR3 runs to 17 residues. Germline lookup yields CDR1 ENHRY and CDR2 SYGVKD. CDR3 nucleotide sequence: TGTGCCATCAGTGTAACGAGGGAAACTATGCCCGGAAACACCATATATTTT. Its translation is CAISVTRETMPGNTIYF.

In DNA form, the CDR3 reads TGTGCCAGCAGCCAAGATCATGGAGGGGTCGGTCATCCCCAGCATTTT. This encodes CASSQDHGGVGHPQHF. V is TRBV4-2 and J is TRBJ1-5, with a tentative D call TRBD1 (5 bases). CDR3 length equals 16 residues. The V gene's germline CDR1 is LGHNA and CDR2 YNFKEQ. Trimming left V 0 bases short and J 10 bases short, with 19 bases between.

This clonotype has just a few counts. The chain links TRBV7-8 to TRBJ1-5; D gene ambiguous. Germline V gives CDR1 SGHVS, CDR2 FQNEAQ. Deletions cut 5 bases from V and 0 bases from J, with 11 bases between. The CDR3 has 15 residues. The CDR3 DNA follows: TGTGCCAGCAGCCCCCGACAAATTAGCAATCAGCCCCAGCATTTT. Encoded protein: CASSPRQISNQPQHF.

This clonotype has at least ten counts. This rearrangement joins TRBV27 to TRBJ1-2, with 10 bases matching TRBD1. The germline gives CDR1 MNHEY, CDR2 SMNVEV (reference sequence). The CDR3 is 15 amino acids. V lost 6 bases to trimming and J lost 6 bases; unmatched junction nucleotides: 10. CDR3 region: CASSHSRQGANGYTF. For the CDR3, the DNA is TGTGCCAGCAGCCATTCACGACAGGGGGCAAATGGCTACACCTTC.

In this sample, this clonotype turned up many times. V and J are TRBV14 and TRBJ2-5; the D gene is possibly TRBD1 (6 bases). In germline, CDR1 is SGHDN, CDR2 FVKESK. The length of the CDR3 is 17 residues. Trimming left V 1 base short and J 5 bases short, with 20 bases between. CDR3 amino acids: CASSQGWSRGASETQYF. The CDR3 DNA sequence: TGTGCCAGCAGCCAAGGCTGGTCCAGGGGAGCGTCGGAGACCCAGTACTTC.

This clonotype was seen ten or more times. This chain links TRBV9 with TRBJ1-2; maybe TRBD1 (6 bases). The CDR3 sequence is 16 residues long. The germline V gene encodes CDR1 SGDLS and CDR2 YYNGEE. The germline V and J ends were trimmed by 0 bases and 1 base, with 13 bases remaining between them. The CDR3 sequence: CASSVEGGARNYGYTF. The CDR3 nucleotides read TGTGCCAGCAGCGTAGAGGGGGGGGCGCGTAACTATGGCTACACCTTC.

This clonotype was recorded at least ten times. This sequence joins TRBV20-1 and TRBJ1-1, with 8 bases identical to TRBD1. The CDR3 is 11 residues long. The germline CDR1 and CDR2 sequences are DFQATT and SNEGSKA (reference sequence). The CDR3 is CRGLTGEIAFF. CDR3 in DNA: TGCAGGGGACTGACAGGGGAGATAGCTTTCTTT.

This sequence joins TRBV27 and TRBJ2-1; TRBD1 matches 7 bases. The V and J ends lost 6 bases and 10 bases, in that order; junction bases with no gene match: 21. CDR1 and CDR2 (germline): MNHEY, SMNVEV (reference sequence). CDR3 size: 17 residues. In nucleotides, the CDR3 is TGTGCCAGCAGCCGATACCCGAACCAACAGGGGACGGGAGAGCAGTTCTTC. Translated: CASSRYPNQQGTGEQFF.

This clonotype has a handful of counts. The chain carries TRBV21-1 and TRBJ2-2; the table's TRBD1 call for D was not verified on the DNA. TRBV21-1 is an annotated pseudogene. CDR3 length equals 18 residues. CDR3 nucleotide sequence: TGTGCCAGCACCCATCGAGGGACAGGGACTACAAACACCGGGGAGCTGTTTTTT. It yields the protein CASTHRGTGTTNTGELFF.

This clonotype came up many times. The rearrangement joins TRBV10-3 to TRBJ1-1, with D possibly matching TRBD1 (5 bases). The V end was cut by 3 bases, the J end by 11 bases, with 19 bases between. From germline, CDR1 is ENHRY and CDR2 SYGVKD. The CDR3 totals 14 residues. Written as DNA, the CDR3 is TGTGCCATCAGTGACCTCTCAGGGTCGAGGGAGGCTTTCTTT. It specifies CAISDLSGSREAFF.

This clonotype occurred many times. This chain connects TRBV4-1 to TRBJ2-2; D unresolved. The CDR3 is 13 residues long. V gave up 0 bases and J gave up 6 bases, with 5 bases separating them. Germline V lookup: CDR1 MGHRA, CDR2 YSYEKL. CDR3 in amino acids: CASSQEGSGELFF. CDR3 bases: TGCGCCAGCAGCCAAGAGGGATCCGGGGAGCTGTTTTTT.

The chain has TRBV15 and TRBJ2-6; weak D call: TRBD2 (5 bases). Germline V CDR1 and CDR2: LNHNV, YYDKDF (reference sequence). The CDR3 covers 17 residues. Trimming left V 6 bases short and J 0 bases short, with 15 bases between. The CDR3 sequence: CATREQTTASGANVLTF. DNA for the CDR3: TGTGCCACCAGGGAACAGACTACTGCCTCTGGGGCCAACGTCCTGACTTTC.

The chain recombines TRBV10-1 with TRBJ2-7; D is perhaps TRBD1 (5 bases). Germline CDR1 is WNHNN and CDR2 is SYGVQD (reference sequence). Deletions cut 3 bases from V and 5 bases from J, with 8 bases between. CDR3 size: 12 residues. CDR3 DNA sequence: TGCGCCAGCAGTGACAGGGTCCACGAGCAGTACTTC. Translated: CASSDRVHEQYF.

A remark on this clonotype: A much larger clone differs from this one at a single base, so this may be a read error. This chain links TRBV7-2 with TRBJ1-2, with TRBD1 as a possible D gene (5 bases). CDR3 length: 15 residues. Germline V lookup: CDR1 SGHTA, CDR2 FQGNSA. The CDR3, as DNA: TGTGCCCGCAGCTGGGAGGTACAGGCGGGGTATGGCTACACCTTC. Amino acids: CARSWEVQAGYGYTF.

This clonotype occurred many times. The rearrangement joins TRBV12-3 or TRBV12-4 to TRBJ1-5, with 9 bases aligning to TRBD1. This CDR3 contains 15 residues. Losses at the gene ends were 6 bases for V and 1 base for J; bases not matched to a gene: 4. In DNA form, the CDR3 reads TGTGCCAGCAGGAAGGGACAGGGAAGCAATCAGCCCCAGCATTTT. Protein: CASRKGQGSNQPQHF.